Following are 15 T cell receptor beta chains from one sample sequenced in a study of blood T cell repertoires in COVID-19. Repertoires were generated with immunoSEQ multiplex PCR, while TCRdb's copy carries only in-frame clones and drops some. The repertoire has roughly 570,000 clones, about 89% of them found once; the top ten carry roughly 7.4%. Sequencing input: peripheral blood. The receptors were sampled from a woman aged 45-59 years with COVID-19, enrolled during active disease.

This clone turned up a few times. The chain uses TRBV5-1 and TRBJ1-2, with 10 nucleotides matching TRBD1. Per the germline V gene, CDR1 is SGHRS and CDR2 is YFSETQ. After removal of 0 bases from V and 10 bases from J, the junction contained 15 bases not matched to a gene. The CDR3 covers 17 residues. Here the CDR3 reads CASSLGSFRDRGRVYTF. The CDR3 DNA is TGCGCCAGCAGCTTGGGATCCTTCCGGGACAGGGGACGGGTCTACACCTTC. Full variable domain (outside the CDR3, taken from reference TRBV5-1 and TRBJ1-2): KAGVTQTPRYLIKTRGQQVTLSCSPISGHRSVSWYQQTPGQGLQFLFEYFSETQRNKGNFPGRFSGRQFSNSRSEMNVSTLELGDSALYLCASSLGSFRDRGRVYTFGSGTRLTVV.

V and J are TRBV18 and TRBJ1-5, with TRBD1 identical over 7 bases. CDR1 KGHSH and CDR2 LQKENI come from the germline V gene. CDR3 length equals 14 residues. The V gene end was trimmed by 5 bases and the J gene end by 6 bases; junction bases not matched to a gene: 7. The CDR3, as DNA: TGTGCCAGCTCATCCGGGACAGAAGGTCAGCCCCAGCATTTT. It codes for CASSSGTEGQPQHF.

The chain couples TRBV9 to TRBJ2-2, with a tentative D call TRBD1 (6 bases). The CDR3 sequence is 15 residues long. The V gene lost 3 bases and the J gene lost 10 bases, with 19 bases spanning the gap. Germline lookup yields CDR1 SGDLS and CDR2 YYNGEE. CDR3 sequence (DNA): TGTGCCAGCAGCGAGGGGGTCGTAAGGGGAGAGGAGCTGTTTTTT. Amino acid sequence: CASSEGVVRGEELFF.

The chain combines TRBV5-1 with TRBJ1-1, with 10 bases lining up with TRBD1. Germline-derived CDR1 and CDR2 are SGHRS and YFSETQ. The V gene end was trimmed by 5 bases and the J gene end by 8 bases; junction bases not matched to a gene: 9. The CDR3 sequence is 14 residues long. The CDR3 DNA reads TGCGCCAGCAGACGCGACAGGGGGCCTTCCGAAGCTTTCTTT. Amino acids: CASRRDRGPSEAFF.

The rearrangement joins TRBV5-8 to TRBJ1-1; D remains ambiguous. Germline V gene lookup returns CDR1 SGHTS and CDR2 YDEGEE. V was clipped by 2 bases and J by 1 base, with 6 bases between them. The CDR3 has 13 residues. The chain's CDR3 is CASSFYRNTEAFF. DNA for the CDR3: TGTGCCAGCAGCTTCTACAGGAACACTGAAGCTTTCTTT.

The rearrangement uses TRBV7-3 and TRBJ2-6, with unresolved D. The V gene's germline CDR1 is SGHTA and CDR2 FQGTGA. The CDR3 has 15 residues. Trimming left V 2 bases short and J 2 bases short, with 7 bases between. The CDR3 reads CASSLVLAGANVLTF. CDR3 sequence (DNA): TGTGCCAGCAGCTTAGTACTTGCTGGGGCCAACGTCCTGACTTTC. Combining the CDR3 with reference TRBV7-3 and TRBJ2-6 gives the whole variable domain GAGVSQTPSNKVTEKGKYVELRCDPISGHTALYWYRQSLGQGPEFLIYFQGTGAADDSGLPNDRFFAVRPEGSVSTLKIQRTERGDSAVYLCASSLVLAGANVLTFGAGSRLTVL.

V gene TRBV12-3 or TRBV12-4 combines with J gene TRBJ1-2; TRBD1 aligns across 8 bases. V gave up 6 bases and J gave up 8 bases; unmatched junction bases: 8. The CDR3 length is 13 residues. The CDR3 is CASRITGGEGYTF. In nucleotides, the CDR3 is TGTGCCAGCAGAATAACAGGGGGTGAGGGCTACACCTTC.

The chain employs TRBV7-8 and TRBJ2-3; 13 bases fit TRBD2. CDR1 is SGHVS, CDR2 FQNEAQ, per germline. V shed 2 bases, J shed 6 bases, and the junction held 11 bases outside the gene matches. The CDR3 totals 18 residues. CDR3 protein: CASSLRTSGGQGMDTQYF. The CDR3 DNA reads TGTGCCAGCAGCTTAAGGACTAGCGGGGGCCAGGGTATGGATACGCAGTATTTT.

The chain joins TRBV7-9 to TRBJ1-2; D may be TRBD1 (6 bases). The V end lost 3 bases, the J end lost 2 bases, and 16 bases lay between the germline ends. The CDR3 consists of 16 residues. Per the germline V gene, CDR1 is SEHNR and CDR2 is FQNEAQ (reference sequence). This chain's CDR3 is CASSLDPGHTNYGYTF. As DNA, the CDR3 is TGTGCCAGCAGCTTGGACCCGGGACACACAAACTATGGCTACACCTTC.

The chain employs TRBV13 and TRBJ2-7; TRBD2 matches at 9 bases. V lost 5 bases to trimming and J lost 1 base; unmatched junction nucleotides: 9. CDR3 length: 16 residues. From germline, CDR1 is PRHDT and CDR2 FYEKMQ (reference sequence). CDR3 sequence reads: CASSPRGGGRSYEQYF. Here the CDR3 DNA reads TGTGCCAGCAGCCCCCGCGGGGGGGGAAGGTCCTACGAGCAGTACTTC.

In this sample, this clone turned up once. The genes are TRBV19 and TRBJ2-3; 7 bases line up with TRBD1. The germline gives CDR1 LNHDA, CDR2 SQIVND (reference sequence). Losses at the gene ends were 5 bases for V and 2 bases for J; bases not matched to a gene: 10. The CDR3 loop spans 16 amino acids. The CDR3 is CASSELPGQNTDTQYF. For the CDR3, the DNA is TGTGCCAGTAGTGAACTACCGGGACAGAACACAGATACGCAGTATTTT. Using reference TRBV19 and TRBJ2-3 for the parts outside the CDR3, the full variable domain is DGGITQSPKYLFRKEGQNVTLSCEQNLNHDAMYWYRQDPGQGLRLIYYSQIVNDFQKGDIAEGYSVSREKKESFPLTVTSAQKNPTAFYLCASSELPGQNTDTQYFGPGTRLTVL.

V usage is TRBV11-2 and J usage is TRBJ2-5; 10 positions match TRBD1. The CDR3 runs to 15 residues. With 1 base clipped from V and 5 bases from J, the junction kept 4 bases outside the gene matches. Germline CDR1 reads SGHAT; CDR2 reads FQNNGV. CDR3 region: CASSLAGTGAETQYF. CDR3 nucleotide sequence: TGTGCCAGCAGCTTAGCCGGGACAGGGGCCGAGACCCAGTACTTC.

J is TRBJ2-2 and V is TRBV24-1; 7 bases are a match to TRBD1. From germline, CDR1 is KGHDR and CDR2 SFDVKD. Unmatched junction bases numbered 8, after V lost 4 bases and J lost 4 bases. The CDR3 is made up of 16 amino acids. The CDR3 DNA reads TGTGCCACCAGTGACCCCGGGACAGACCCCACCGGGGAGCTGTTTTTT. Amino acids: CATSDPGTDPTGELFF.

This rearrangement joins TRBV5-1 to TRBJ2-3, with 10 bases identical to TRBD1. The CDR3 loop spans 14 amino acids. J lost 4 bases, V lost 6 bases, and 5 bases had no gene match. Germline loops: CDR1 SGHRS, CDR2 YFSETQ. The CDR3 DNA is TGCGCCAGCAAGGGACAGGGGACGGCAGATACGCAGTATTTT. Protein sequence: CASKGQGTADTQYF.

This clone was found a few times. A junction boundary mismatches the germline segment, possibly from a read error. J is TRBJ2-3 and V is TRBV7-9; D is perhaps TRBD1 (5 bases). The CDR3 contains 15 residues. Germline V gene sequence: CDR1 SEHNR, CDR2 FQNEAQ (reference sequence). The CDR3 region is CASSFGSGVTGLSSF. In DNA form, the CDR3 reads TGTGCCAGCAGCTTCGGTTCTGGGGTTACAGGTCTGAGTTCATTT.